These 16 T cell receptor beta chains were sequenced from one sample in a study of cytomegalovirus exposure and HLA in healthy donors. Clones were sequenced by immunoSEQ multiplex PCR, and TCRdb holds only the in-frame ones, with some missing. Of roughly 150,000 clones in the sample, around nine tenths were seen once. The sample consisted of PBMCs. The receptors were sampled from a young man in good health and CMV-seronegative.

The V and J genes are TRBV6-5 and TRBJ2-7; a weak D match, TRBD2 (5 bases). This CDR3 is 14 amino acids long. Trimming shortened V by 0 bases and J by 7 bases, and 13 bases separated the two germline ends. Germline lookup yields CDR1 MNHEY and CDR2 SVGAGI. CDR3 amino acids: CASSYSMSPGEQYF. The CDR3 DNA follows: TGTGCCAGCAGTTACTCGATGTCCCCGGGGGAGCAGTACTTC.

This rearrangement joins TRBV27 to TRBJ1-2, with D hard to call. The V end was cut by 2 bases, the J end by 0 bases, with 22 bases between. The germline V gene encodes CDR1 MNHEY and CDR2 SMNVEV (reference sequence). The CDR3 spans 19 residues. CDR3 sequence (DNA): TGTGCCAGCAGTTTAGGTTCCCCTAAACGGCCGGGTCCTAACTATGGCTACACCTTC. This sequence encodes CASSLGSPKRPGPNYGYTF.

The rearrangement uses TRBV29-1 and TRBJ2-4; no clear D. CDR1 SQVTM and CDR2 ANQGSEA come from the germline V gene. The CDR3 has 14 residues. V was pared by 0 bases and J by 6 bases, with 12 bases between. CDR3 in DNA: TGCAGCGTTGAAGAAAAGATTATCGGAAACATTCAGTACTTC. Amino acid sequence: CSVEEKIIGNIQYF. Together with reference TRBV29-1 and TRBJ2-4, the CDR3 gives the full variable domain: SAVISQKPSRDICQRGTSLTIQCQVDSQVTMMFWYRQQPGQSLTLIATANQGSEATYESGFVIDKFPISRPNLTFSTLTVSNMSPEDSSIYLCSVEEKIIGNIQYFGAGTRLSVL.

The CDR3 DNA is TGCGCCAGCAGCCAAGATTATGGCCCCTACGAGCAGTACTTC. Translation gives CASSQDYGPYEQYF. The rearrangement uses TRBV4-1 and TRBJ2-7, with D uncertain. Looked up from germline, CDR1 is MGHRA and CDR2 is YSYEKL. Trimming took 0 bases from V and 2 from J, leaving 8 bases between them. CDR3 length equals 14 residues.

The chain recombines TRBV7-2 with TRBJ2-7; TRBD1 matches at 9 bases. Germline values: CDR1 SGHTA, CDR2 FQGNSA. The CDR3 length is 15 residues. Trimming at V came to 5 bases and at J to 3 bases, leaving 8 bases not matched to a gene. CDR3 coding DNA: TGTGCCAGCAGCCTTGTAGGACAGGGGAACTACGAGCAGTACTTC. Translating it yields CASSLVGQGNYEQYF.

In nucleotides, the CDR3 is TGTGCCAGCAGTTTAACAGCTAACTATGGCTACACCTTC. This sequence encodes CASSLTANYGYTF. The chain combines TRBV6-1 with TRBJ1-2, with D unclear. This CDR3 contains 13 residues. With 5 bases removed from V and 0 bases from J, the gap between germline ends came to 7 bases. Per germline, CDR1 MNHNS and CDR2 SASEGT.

The rearrangement joins TRBV11-3 to TRBJ2-7; TRBD2 aligns across 7 bases. The CDR3 consists of 14 residues. The V gene end was trimmed by 1 base and the J gene end by 0 bases; junction bases not matched to a gene: 0. Per the germline V gene, CDR1 is SGHNT and CDR2 is YENEEA. CDR3 protein: CASSLAGGSYEQYF. CDR3 coding DNA: TGTGCCAGCAGCTTAGCGGGAGGCTCCTACGAGCAGTACTTC.

The chain has TRBV19 and TRBJ1-1; possibly TRBD1 for D (6 bases). Per the germline V gene, CDR1 is LNHDA and CDR2 is SQIVND (reference sequence). Trimming left V 6 bases short and J 0 bases short, with 14 bases between. The CDR3 spans 15 residues. This CDR3 is CASRQGVFLNTEAFF. CDR3 DNA sequence: TGTGCCAGTAGACAGGGAGTGTTTTTGAACACTGAAGCTTTCTTT.

As regards this clone: The germline gene is not matched at one end of the junction; a read error may be the cause. The CDR3 loop reads CASSEQGGNEQYF. The CDR3 coding sequence is TGTGCTAGCAGCGAACAGGGGGGCAACGAGCAGTACTTC. V is TRBV7-7 and J is TRBJ2-7; 8 bases align to TRBD1. CDR3 length: 13 amino acids. CDR1 is SSHAT, CDR2 FNYEAQ, per germline (reference sequence).

J is TRBJ2-7 and V is TRBV29-1; 12 bases align to TRBD2. Germline V gene lookup returns CDR1 SQVTM and CDR2 ANQGSEA. The CDR3 loop spans 13 amino acids. The CDR3 sequence: CSVGEITSGRKSV. The CDR3 DNA sequence: TGCAGCGTTGGAGAAATTACTAGCGGGAGGAAATCCGTC.

The chain employs TRBV5-1 and TRBJ1-2, with TRBD1 identical over 8 bases. CDR3 length equals 13 residues. V trimming: 2 bases; J trimming: 8 bases; junction bases outside the gene matches: 5. Germline CDR1 SGHRS, CDR2 YFSETQ. CDR3 sequence: CASSFTGGDGYTF. The CDR3 DNA reads as TGCGCCAGCAGCTTCACAGGGGGGGACGGCTACACCTTC.

The chain carries TRBV18 and TRBJ1-4; D is possibly TRBD1 (5 bases). From germline, CDR1 is KGHSH and CDR2 LQKENI. V lost 1 base to trimming and J lost 2 bases, with 8 bases between them. This CDR3 contains 15 residues. The DNA for the CDR3 is TGTGCCAGCTCACCACTTTCAGGGACTAATGAAAAACTGTTTTTT. Translating gives CASSPLSGTNEKLFF.

This chain links TRBV4-1 with TRBJ2-5, with TRBD2 matching over 11 bases. CDR1 and CDR2 from the germline V gene are MGHRA and YSYEKL. The CDR3 sequence is 17 residues long. V was clipped by 2 bases and J by 0 bases; unmatched bases: 5. In DNA, the CDR3 is TGCGCCAGCAGCCAACGCGGGACTAGCGGATACCAAGAGACCCAGTACTTC. This gives the protein CASSQRGTSGYQETQYF.

The chain links TRBV5-6 to TRBJ1-2; D is unclear. Germline V gives CDR1 SGHDT, CDR2 YYEEEE. The CDR3 covers 13 residues. V was pared by 0 bases and J by 5 bases, with 8 bases between. This CDR3 reads CASSLVSDYGYTF. The CDR3 DNA follows: TGTGCCAGCAGCTTGGTGTCAGATTATGGCTACACCTTC.

This chain uses TRBV6-1 with TRBJ2-7; possibly TRBD1 for D (5 bases). The germline V and J ends were trimmed by 10 bases and 2 bases, with 18 bases remaining between them. CDR1 is MNHNS, CDR2 SASEGT, per germline. This CDR3 region has 14 residues. The CDR3 sequence: CAIRTRRDTYEQYV. DNA of the CDR3: TGTGCCATTCGGACAAGACGAGATACCTACGAGCAGTACGTC.

The rearrangement links TRBV4-2 to TRBJ2-3; unclear D gene. Germline CDR1 and CDR2: LGHNA and YNFKEQ. The ends were cut back, 0 bases at V and 4 bases at J, with 14 bases in the middle. This CDR3 spans 16 amino acids. DNA of the CDR3: TGTGCCAGCAGCCAAGAAGGCCACGACTTATCAGATACGCAGTATTTT. It is translated as CASSQEGHDLSDTQYF.